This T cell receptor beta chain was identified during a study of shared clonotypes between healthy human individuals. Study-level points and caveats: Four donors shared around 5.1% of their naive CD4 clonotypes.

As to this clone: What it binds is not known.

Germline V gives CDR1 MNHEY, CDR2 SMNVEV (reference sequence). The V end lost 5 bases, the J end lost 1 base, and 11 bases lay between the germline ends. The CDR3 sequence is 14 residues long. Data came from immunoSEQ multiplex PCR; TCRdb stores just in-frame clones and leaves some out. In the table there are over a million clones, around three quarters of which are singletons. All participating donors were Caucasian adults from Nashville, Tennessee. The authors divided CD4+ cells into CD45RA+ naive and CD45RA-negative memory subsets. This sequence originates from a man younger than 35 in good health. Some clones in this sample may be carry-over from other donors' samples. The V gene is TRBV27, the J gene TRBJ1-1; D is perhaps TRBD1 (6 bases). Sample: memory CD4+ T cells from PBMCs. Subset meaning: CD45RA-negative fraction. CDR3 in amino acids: CASSIYRENTEAFF. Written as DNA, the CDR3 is TGTGCCAGCAGTATTTACAGGGAGAACACTGAAGCTTTCTTT.